What follows are 17 T cell receptor beta chains derived from one specimen sequenced in a study of T cells in Graves' hyperthyroidism and ophthalmopathy. RNA transcripts served as the template for amplifying TCR beta CDR3 regions. HTBI primers were used for first-round RT-PCR of the TCR CDR3. TCRdb re-called the multiplex PCR reads with MiXCR, one entry per CDR3 protein. In the table there are about 640,000 distinct CDR3 sequences, roughly 20% of which are singletons. The sample consisted of blood. Receptors were obtained from a man aged 30-40 years with Graves' ophthalmopathy.

V and J are TRBV7-3 and TRBJ2-1; D is undetermined. V dropped 5 bases and J dropped 8 bases, with 22 bases sitting between them. The CDR3 extends over 16 amino acids. In germline, CDR1 is SGHTA, CDR2 FQGTGA. CDR3 in amino acids: CASSPIVGSGRDEQFF. The DNA for the CDR3 is TGTGCCAGCAGCCCTATTGTCGGTTCTGGGCGCGATGAGCAGTTCTTC.

CDR3 in amino acids: CASSLGLHQDSPLHF. CDR3 nucleotide sequence: TGCGCCAGCAGCTTGGGGCTACATCAAGATTCACCCCTCCACTTT. The J gene is TRBJ1-6, the V gene TRBV5-1; D remains ambiguous. The CDR3 sequence is 15 residues long. V was shortened by 0 bases and J by 8 bases, with 12 bases between the two germline ends. From germline, CDR1 is SGHRS and CDR2 YFSETQ.

Only a few counts were recorded for this clonotype. The chain recombines TRBV6-2 or TRBV6-3 with TRBJ2-7; 11 bases map to TRBD2. Looked up from germline, CDR1 is MNHEY and CDR2 is SVGEGT. The CDR3 is 15 residues long. V was clipped by 6 bases and J by 2 bases; unmatched bases: 6. The CDR3 loop is CASSSRLAGTYEQYF. The CDR3 bases are TGTGCCAGCAGCTCAAGACTAGCGGGAACCTACGAGCAGTACTTC.

This clonotype came up a few times. The V and J genes are TRBV12-3 or TRBV12-4 and TRBJ1-1; no reliable D call. V lost 1 base and J lost 2, with 8 bases in between. This CDR3 region has 14 residues. CDR3 sequence (DNA): TGTGCCAGCAGTTTAGACACCTTAAACACTGAAGCTTTCTTT. Its protein is CASSLDTLNTEAFF.

This clonotype has a single count. V gene TRBV7-9 combines with J gene TRBJ2-6; D gene ambiguous. The CDR3 contains 16 residues. Germline CDR1 and CDR2: SEHNR and FQNEAQ (reference sequence). The V and J ends lost 8 bases and 0 bases respectively, with 14 bases between them. In DNA form, the CDR3 reads TGTGCCAGCTCACCTTCCTTGACCTCTGGGGCCAACGTCCTGACTTTC. Protein sequence: CASSPSLTSGANVLTF.

This clonotype was detected only a few times. The chain uses TRBV3-1 and TRBJ2-7; possibly TRBD2 for D (5 bases). Deletions cut 8 bases from V and 2 bases from J, with 10 bases between. CDR1 is LGHDT and CDR2 is YNNKEL in the germline V gene (reference sequence). The CDR3 spans 12 residues. Here the CDR3 reads CASRAATYEQYF. The CDR3, as DNA: TGTGCCAGCCGAGCGGCCACCTACGAGCAGTACTTC.

Concerning this clonotype itself: A much larger clone lies a single base off, so this may be a read error. The V gene is TRBV7-2, the J gene TRBJ2-7, with 8 bases fitting TRBD1. The germline V gene encodes CDR1 SGHTA and CDR2 FQGNSA. V trimming: 5 bases; J trimming: 2 bases; junction bases outside the gene matches: 5. This CDR3 region has 14 residues. CDR3 in DNA: TGTGCCAGCAGCACCTACAGGGGGACCTACGAGCAGTACTTC. This sequence encodes CASSTYRGTYEQYF. The whole variable domain, filled in from reference TRBV7-2 and TRBJ2-7, reads GAGVSQSPSNKVTEKGKDVELRCDPISGHTALYWYRQSLGQGLEFLIYFQGNSAPDKSGLPSDRFSAERTGGSVSTLTIQRTQQEDSAVYLCASSTYRGTYEQYFGPGTRLTVT.

This clonotype was observed a single time. The V and J genes are TRBV20-1 and TRBJ2-3; TRBD2 agrees at 7 bases. This CDR3 has 20 residues. J was trimmed by 2 bases and V by 0 bases; bases with no gene match: 20. Germline assignment: CDR1 DFQATT and CDR2 SNEGSKA (reference sequence). CDR3 nucleotides: TGCAGTGCTAGAGATCCTGGGCTAGCGGAAATAATAGCCTACACAGATACGCAGTATTTT. It codes for CSARDPGLAEIIAYTDTQYF.

The sample holds a few counts of this clonotype. The chain uses TRBV7-9 and TRBJ2-3, with 13 bases identical to TRBD2. CDR1 and CDR2 (germline): SEHNR, FQNEAQ (reference sequence). V gave up 5 bases and J gave up 2 bases; unmatched junction bases: 4. CDR3 length: 16 amino acids. CDR3 loop: CASSVGLAGHTDTQYF. DNA for the CDR3: TGTGCCAGCAGCGTGGGACTAGCGGGGCACACAGATACGCAGTATTTT.

The J gene is TRBJ2-7, the V gene TRBV27; possibly TRBD1 for D (5 bases). Germline V gene data show CDR1 as MNHEY and CDR2 as SMNVEV (reference sequence). V was cut by 6 bases and J by 3 bases, with 15 bases left in between. The CDR3 loop spans 14 amino acids. In DNA form, the CDR3 reads TGTGCCAGCAGGCTTACGAGACAGAGCTACGAGCAGTACTTC. Encoded protein: CASRLTRQSYEQYF.

This clonotype was seen many times. This rearrangement joins TRBV18 to TRBJ1-4, with 11 bases lining up with TRBD1. Germline values: CDR1 KGHSH, CDR2 LQKENI. The CDR3 is 15 amino acids. V lost 6 bases and J lost 6; bases outside the gene matches: 6. Here the CDR3 DNA reads TGTGCCAGCTCCCTAGGACAGGGGGCGTATGAAAAACTGTTTTTT. This codes for CASSLGQGAYEKLFF.

This chain connects TRBV27 to TRBJ2-2, with D maybe TRBD1 (5 bases). This CDR3 region has 15 residues. Germline CDR1 reads MNHEY; CDR2 reads SMNVEV (reference sequence). The V gene lost 2 bases and the J gene lost 3 bases, with 10 bases spanning the gap. Here the CDR3 reads CASSLQGYYTGELFF. CDR3 in DNA: TGTGCCAGCAGTTTACAGGGTTATTACACCGGGGAGCTGTTTTTT.

There are many counts of this clonotype. V and J are TRBV5-1 and TRBJ2-1; D possibly corresponds to TRBD1 (5 bases). V dropped 0 bases and J dropped 5 bases, with 9 bases sitting between them. The CDR3 loop spans 14 amino acids. The germline CDR1 and CDR2 sequences are SGHRS and YFSETQ. CDR3 in amino acids: CASSLGQSNNEQFF. CDR3 sequence (DNA): TGCGCCAGCAGCTTGGGACAGTCCAACAATGAGCAGTTCTTC.

The V gene is TRBV7-9, the J gene TRBJ2-1; possible D gene TRBD2, 5 bases. Trimming cost V 1 base and J 15 bases, with 13 bases left between them. In germline, CDR1 is SEHNR, CDR2 FQNEAQ (reference sequence). CDR3 length equals 12 residues. CDR3 bases: TGTGCCAGCAGCTTAGTGATCCAGCGGTGGTTCTTC. It codes for CASSLVIQRWFF.

This clonotype showed up many times. The rearrangement uses TRBV11-1 and TRBJ2-1; either TRBD1 or TRBD2 may fit D (5 bases each). Trimming took 3 bases from V and 9 from J, leaving 15 bases between them. The V gene's germline CDR1 is SGHAT and CDR2 FQDESV (reference sequence). There are 14 residues in the CDR3. In DNA form, the CDR3 reads TGTGCCAGCAGCTTGGCCCCCGGGGCTCTTGAGCAGTTCTTC. Its protein product is CASSLAPGALEQFF. The full variable domain, its missing parts supplied by reference TRBV11-1 and TRBJ2-1, is EAEVAQSPRYKITEKSQAVAFWCDPISGHATLYWYRQILGQGPELLVQFQDESVVDDSQLPKDRFSAERLKGVDSTLKIQPAELGDSAMYLCASSLAPGALEQFFGPGTRLTVL.

The chain employs TRBV19 and TRBJ2-1; 9 bases align to TRBD2. V trimming: 9 bases; J trimming: 3 bases; junction bases outside the gene matches: 12. Germline V CDR1 and CDR2: LNHDA, SQIVND (reference sequence). There are 16 residues in the CDR3. The CDR3 DNA is TGTGCCAGCGAACGAGTATCAGCGGGGGGCTACAATGAGCAGTTCTTC. This codes for CASERVSAGGYNEQFF.

This clonotype was counted only a few times. The chain joins TRBV19 to TRBJ1-4; D is uncertain. The CDR3 runs 14 residues. V dropped 5 bases and J dropped 5 bases, with 12 bases sitting between them. Germline V gene sequence: CDR1 LNHDA, CDR2 SQIVND (reference sequence). This CDR3 is CASSASQANEKLFF. CDR3 coding DNA: TGTGCCAGTAGTGCCTCTCAGGCGAATGAAAAACTGTTTTTT.